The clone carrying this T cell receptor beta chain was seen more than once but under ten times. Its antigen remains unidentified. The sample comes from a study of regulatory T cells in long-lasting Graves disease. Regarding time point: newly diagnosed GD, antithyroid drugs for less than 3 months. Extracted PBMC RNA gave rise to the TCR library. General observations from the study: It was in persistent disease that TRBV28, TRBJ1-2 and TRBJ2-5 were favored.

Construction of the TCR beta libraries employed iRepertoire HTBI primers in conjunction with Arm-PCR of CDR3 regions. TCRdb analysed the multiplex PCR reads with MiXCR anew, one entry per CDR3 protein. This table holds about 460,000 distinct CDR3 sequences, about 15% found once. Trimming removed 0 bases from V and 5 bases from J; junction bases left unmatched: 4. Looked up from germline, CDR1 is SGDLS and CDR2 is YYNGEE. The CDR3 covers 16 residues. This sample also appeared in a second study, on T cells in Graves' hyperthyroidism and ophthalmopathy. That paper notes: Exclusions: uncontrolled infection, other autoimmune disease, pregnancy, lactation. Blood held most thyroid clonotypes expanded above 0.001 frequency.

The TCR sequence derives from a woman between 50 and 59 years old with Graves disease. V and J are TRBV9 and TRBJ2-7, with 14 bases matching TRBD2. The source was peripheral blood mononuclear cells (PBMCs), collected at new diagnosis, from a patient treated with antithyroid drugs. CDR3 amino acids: CASSVGGLAGDNEQYF. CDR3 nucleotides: TGTGCCAGCAGCGTAGGGGGACTAGCGGGAGACAACGAGCAGTACTTC.